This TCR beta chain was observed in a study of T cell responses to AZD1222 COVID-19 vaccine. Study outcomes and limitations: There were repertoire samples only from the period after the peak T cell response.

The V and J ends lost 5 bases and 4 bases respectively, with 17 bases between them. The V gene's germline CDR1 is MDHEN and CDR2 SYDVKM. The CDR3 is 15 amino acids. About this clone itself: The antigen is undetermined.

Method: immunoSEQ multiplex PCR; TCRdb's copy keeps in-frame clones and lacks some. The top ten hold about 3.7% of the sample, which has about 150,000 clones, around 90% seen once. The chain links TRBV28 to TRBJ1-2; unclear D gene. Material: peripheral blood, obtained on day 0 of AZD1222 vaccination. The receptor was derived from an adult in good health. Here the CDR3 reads CASSLYKAVGYGYTF. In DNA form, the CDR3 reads TGTGCCAGCAGTCTGTACAAGGCGGTCGGCTATGGCTACACCTTC.